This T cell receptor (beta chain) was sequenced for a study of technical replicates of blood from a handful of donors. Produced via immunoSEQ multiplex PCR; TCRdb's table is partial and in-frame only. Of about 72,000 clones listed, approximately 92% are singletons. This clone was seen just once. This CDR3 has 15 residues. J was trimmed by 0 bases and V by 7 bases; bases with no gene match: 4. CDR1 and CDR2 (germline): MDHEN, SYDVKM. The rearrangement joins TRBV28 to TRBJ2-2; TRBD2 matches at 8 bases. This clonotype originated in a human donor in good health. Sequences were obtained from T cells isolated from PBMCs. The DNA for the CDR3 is TGTGCCAGCACCGCCGGGGGGGCGAACACCGGGGAGCTGTTTTTT. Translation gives CASTAGGANTGELFF.